A selection of T cell receptor beta chains follows, all from one sample in a study of cytomegalovirus exposure and HLA in healthy donors. The method was immunoSEQ multiplex PCR; TCRdb's version includes in-frame clones alone and lacks a portion of them. The sample shows around 96,000 clones, about 75% of them seen only once. Specimen: PBMCs. Receptors were obtained from a man aged 25-45 years in good health and CMV-seropositive. Both conserved end residues are part of each CDR3. A D gene is named only where the DNA matches it firmly. For some rows the clone size is stated as once, few or many, or as a class when expanded; others skip it.

d_call	j_call	clone_size	v_call	cdr3_nt	cdr3_aa
TRBD1	TRBJ2-1	NA	TRBV7-2	TGTGCCAGCAGTAGGCGGGACAGGAAGTTCTTC	CASSRRDRKFF
TRBD1	TRBJ2-7	NA	TRBV5-5	TGTGCCAGCAGCTTACAGGGGGGCGCCTACGAGCAGTACTTC	CASSLQGGAYEQYF
TRBD1	TRBJ2-2	few	TRBV6-4	TGTGCCAGCAGTGAAACAGGGGGCGGCACCGGGGAGCTGTTTTTT	CASSETGGGTGELFF
TRBD1	TRBJ1-5	few	TRBV7-2	TGTGCCAGCAGCTTCGGACAGGGCCTTTGGTCCCAGCATTTT	CASSFGQGLWSQHF
NA	TRBJ2-3	NA	TRBV27	TGTGCCAGCAGTTCCGTACAGGGTTTGTCAGATACGCAGTATTTT	CASSSVQGLSDTQYF
TRBD2	TRBJ2-3	NA	TRBV19	TGTGCCAGTAGTATAGAAAAGCGGGGCGACACAGATACGCAGTATTTT	CASSIEKRGDTDTQYF
NA	TRBJ1-5	NA	TRBV19	TGTGCCAGTAGTATAGCCGACAGGCAGTATCAGCCCCAGCATTTT	CASSIADRQYQPQHF
TRBD1	TRBJ2-7	once	TRBV15	TGTGCCACCAGCAGATCGACAGGGGCGCTATCCTACGAGCAGTACTTC	CATSRSTGALSYEQYF
NA	TRBJ2-6	NA	TRBV6-6	TGTGCCAGCAACGGGGGAAGCTCTGGGGCCAACGTCCTGACTTTC	CASNGGSSGANVLTF
TRBD1	TRBJ2-7	NA	TRBV6-6	TGTGCCAGCCAAGGACAGGTGGGATACGAGCAGTACTTC	CASQGQVGYEQYF
TRBD1	TRBJ1-6	NA	TRBV7-9	TGTGCCAGCAGCTTAGAGGGACAGGGGGATTCACCCCTCCACTTT	CASSLEGQGDSPLHF
TRBD1	TRBJ2-7	once	TRBV6-1	TGTGCCAGCCAGACGGGACAGGGAGCCTACGAGCAGTACTTC	CASQTGQGAYEQYF
TRBD2	TRBJ2-3	NA	TRBV2	TGTGCCAGCAGTGAAGTTATGCTAGCGGGAACTTCAGATACGCAGTATTTT	CASSEVMLAGTSDTQYF
NA	TRBJ2-3	NA	TRBV30	TGTGCCTGGTCAACCCCGCCGGTAGACACAGATACGCAGTATTTT	CAWSTPPVDTDTQYF
NA	TRBJ2-7	NA	TRBV6-5	TGTGCCAGCACCCCCCCAGGGGTCTACGAGCAGTACTTC	CASTPPGVYEQYF
NA	TRBJ2-1	NA	TRBV10-2	TGCGCCACCGACCGGGACAGGGATACTAGCGGGGTCTACAATGAGCAGTTCTTC	CATDRDRDTSGVYNEQFF
TRBD2	TRBJ2-5	NA	TRBV4-2	TGTGCCAGCAGCCAAGAGGAGCGGGGGGAGACCCAGTACTTC	CASSQEERGETQYF
NA	TRBJ2-3	NA	TRBV6-4	TGTGCCAGCAGTGACCCCGAGACAGATACGCAGTATTTT	CASSDPETDTQYF
NA	TRBJ2-2	few	TRBV11-3	TGTGCCAGCAGCTTAGATCAGGGAGGCACCGCGAACACCGGGGAGCTGTTTTTT	CASSLDQGGTANTGELFF
NA	TRBJ1-5	NA	TRBV10-2	TGCGCCAGCAGTGATGGCGGTAGCAATCAGCCCCAGCATTTT	CASSDGGSNQPQHF
NA	TRBJ2-5	NA	TRBV28	TGTGCCAGCAGACCGGGTCAAGAGACCCAGTACTTC	CASRPGQETQYF
NA	TRBJ1-1	NA	TRBV5-6	TGTGCCAGCAGCTTGGGCTTAGGGGCGCCCACTGAAGCTTTCTTT	CASSLGLGAPTEAFF
NA	TRBJ1-2	NA	TRBV19	TGTGCCAGTAAGGACCCCTCAAATCAGCGGGGGCGCATAGGCTACACCTTC	CASKDPSNQRGRIGYTF
NA	TRBJ2-3	NA	TRBV5-1	TGCGCCAGCAGCTCCCTCTCTCCGGGGGGCGGCACAGATACGCAGTATTTT	CASSSLSPGGGTDTQYF
TRBD1	TRBJ2-3	once	TRBV11-3	TGTGCCAGCAGCCCGGGACAGGGTGCAGATACGCAGTATTTT	CASSPGQGADTQYF
NA	TRBJ2-2	few	TRBV19	TGTGCCAGCCTGACAGGGAACACCGGGGAGCTGTTTTTT	CASLTGNTGELFF
NA	TRBJ2-2	few	TRBV5-8	TGTGCCAGCAGCTTGCGGTTAGGGGAGCTGTTTTTT	CASSLRLGELFF
TRBD2	TRBJ2-3	NA	TRBV5-6	TGTGCCAGCAGCTTGGCCCCTAGCGGGGGGTTCAGTACGCAGTATTTT	CASSLAPSGGFSTQYF
NA	TRBJ1-1	NA	TRBV9	TGTGCCAGCAGCGTAGCAGGGGAGGGCACTGAAGCTTTCTTT	CASSVAGEGTEAFF
TRBD1	TRBJ1-1	NA	TRBV2	TGTGCCAGCACCTCCGACAGGGTTCCCACTGAAGCTTTCTTT	CASTSDRVPTEAFF
NA	TRBJ1-2	NA	TRBV7-8	TGTGCCAGCAGCTTAGACATAAACTATGGCTACACCTTC	CASSLDINYGYTF
NA	TRBJ2-1	NA	TRBV7-3	TGTGCCAGCAGCCCTCTTCCTTCGAATGAGCAGTTCTTC	CASSPLPSNEQFF
TRBD1	TRBJ1-6	NA	TRBV9	TGTGCCAGCAGCGTAGGACAGGGATCCCCACCGAATTCACCCCTCCACTTT	CASSVGQGSPPNSPLHF
NA	TRBJ2-5	once	TRBV5-5	TGTGCCAGCAGCCGGGACTCCCAAGAGACCCAGTACTTC	CASSRDSQETQYF
NA	TRBJ2-3	NA	TRBV4-2	TGTGCCAGCAGCCAAGAGACTGACTTCACAGATACGCAGTATTTT	CASSQETDFTDTQYF
TRBD1	TRBJ2-7	few	TRBV7-7	TGTGCTAGCAGCCCAAGGGGACAGGGGCACGAGCAGTACTTC	CASSPRGQGHEQYF